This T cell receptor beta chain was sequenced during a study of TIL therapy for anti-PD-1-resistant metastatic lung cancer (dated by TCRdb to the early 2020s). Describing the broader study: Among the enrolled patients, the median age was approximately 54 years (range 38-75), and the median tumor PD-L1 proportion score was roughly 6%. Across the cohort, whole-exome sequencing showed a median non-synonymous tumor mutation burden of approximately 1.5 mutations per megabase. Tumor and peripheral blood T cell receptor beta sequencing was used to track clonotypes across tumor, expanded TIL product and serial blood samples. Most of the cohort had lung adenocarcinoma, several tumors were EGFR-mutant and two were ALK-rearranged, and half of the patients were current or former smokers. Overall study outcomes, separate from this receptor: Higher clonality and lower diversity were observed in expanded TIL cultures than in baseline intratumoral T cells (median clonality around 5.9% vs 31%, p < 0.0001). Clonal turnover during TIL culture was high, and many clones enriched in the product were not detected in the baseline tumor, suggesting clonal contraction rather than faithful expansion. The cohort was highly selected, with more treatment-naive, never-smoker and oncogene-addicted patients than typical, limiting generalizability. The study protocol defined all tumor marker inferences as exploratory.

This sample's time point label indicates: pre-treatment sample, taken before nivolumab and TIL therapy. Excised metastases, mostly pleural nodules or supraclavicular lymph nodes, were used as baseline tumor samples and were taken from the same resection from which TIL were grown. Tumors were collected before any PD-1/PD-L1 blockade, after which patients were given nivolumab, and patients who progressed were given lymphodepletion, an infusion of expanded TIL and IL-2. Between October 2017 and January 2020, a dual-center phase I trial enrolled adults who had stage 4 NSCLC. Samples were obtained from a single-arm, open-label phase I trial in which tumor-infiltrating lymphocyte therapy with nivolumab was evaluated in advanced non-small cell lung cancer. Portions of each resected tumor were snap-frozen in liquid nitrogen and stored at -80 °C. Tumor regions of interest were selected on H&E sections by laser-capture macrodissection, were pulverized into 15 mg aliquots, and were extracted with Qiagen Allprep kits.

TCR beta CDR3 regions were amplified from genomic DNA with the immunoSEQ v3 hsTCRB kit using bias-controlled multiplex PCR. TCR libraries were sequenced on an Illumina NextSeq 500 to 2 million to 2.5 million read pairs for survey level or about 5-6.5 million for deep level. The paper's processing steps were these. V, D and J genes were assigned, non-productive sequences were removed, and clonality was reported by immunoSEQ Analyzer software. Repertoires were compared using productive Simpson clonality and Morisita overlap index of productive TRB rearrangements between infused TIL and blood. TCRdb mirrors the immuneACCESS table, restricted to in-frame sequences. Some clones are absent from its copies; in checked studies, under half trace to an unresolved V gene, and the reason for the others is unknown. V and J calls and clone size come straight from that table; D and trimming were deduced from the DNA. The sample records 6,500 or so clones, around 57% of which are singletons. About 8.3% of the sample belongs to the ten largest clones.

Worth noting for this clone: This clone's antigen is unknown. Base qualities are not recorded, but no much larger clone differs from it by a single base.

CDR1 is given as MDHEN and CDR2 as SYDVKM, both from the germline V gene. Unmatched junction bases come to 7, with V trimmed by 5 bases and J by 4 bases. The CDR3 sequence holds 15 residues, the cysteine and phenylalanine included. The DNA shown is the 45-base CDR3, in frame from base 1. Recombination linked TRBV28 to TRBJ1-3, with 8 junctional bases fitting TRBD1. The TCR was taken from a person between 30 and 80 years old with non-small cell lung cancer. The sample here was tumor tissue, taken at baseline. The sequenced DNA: TGTGCCAGCAGTCGAACAGGGGGTCGAGGAAACACCATATATTTT. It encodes CASSRTGGRGNTIYF.